The present entry profiles one T cell receptor (beta chain) with its context. Trimming took 2 bases from V and 6 from J; bases not matched to a gene: 4. This CDR3 is built from 15 residues. Germline V gene sequence: CDR1 PRHDT, CDR2 FYEKMQ (reference sequence). A second roughly 7 to 11 cycle PCR used barcoded and J-beta primers. TCRdb redid the calling of the 5' RACE reads with MiXCR, one entry per CDR3 protein. Found here are 600,000 or so distinct CDR3 sequences, under 25% of them singletons; the top ten hold roughly 3.9%. The sample originates from a study of blood T cells in healthy people across ages. Each donor gave 9.5 to 10 milliliters of peripheral blood.

The clonotype originates from a man in his sixties or seventies in good health. V is TRBV13 and J is TRBJ2-1, with TRBD2 matching over 10 bases. Sequencing used blood. In DNA form, the CDR3 reads TGTGCCAGCAGCTTAAGGAGCGGGGGGGCCAATGAGCAGTTCTTC. Amino acids: CASSLRSGGANEQFF. Using reference TRBV13 and TRBJ2-1 for the parts outside the CDR3, the full variable domain is AAGVIQSPRHLIKEKRETATLKCYPIPRHDTVYWYQQGPGQDPQFLISFYEKMQSDKGSIPDRFSAQQFSDYHSELNMSSLELGDSALYFCASSLRSGGANEQFFGPGTRLTVL.